This T cell receptor beta chain emerged from a study of T cell responses to AZD1222 COVID-19 vaccine. CDR3 length: 15 residues. CDR1 and CDR2 from the germline V gene are SGHNT and YYREEE (reference sequence). Trimming removed 0 bases from V and 4 bases from J, with 13 bases in between. Only a few counts were recorded for this clone. Generated by immunoSEQ multiplex PCR, the TCRdb table keeps only in-frame clones and is missing some. The sample has over 100,000 clones, 90% seen once. The chain carries TRBV5-4 and TRBJ1-1; D remains unclear. This sequence originates from an adult in good health. Here the sequenced sample was peripheral blood, taken on day 0 of AZD1222 vaccination. In DNA form, the CDR3 reads TGTGCCAGCAGCTTGGACGGTTTCGGTAGCACTGAAGCTTTCTTT. This sequence encodes CASSLDGFGSTEAFF. Complete variable domain (other parts from reference TRBV5-4 and TRBJ1-1): ETGVTQSPTHLIKTRGQQVTLRCSSQSGHNTVSWYQQALGQGPQFIFQYYREEENGRGNFPPRFSGLQFPNYSSELNVNALELDDSALYLCASSLDGFGSTEAFFGQGTRLTVV.